What follows is one T cell receptor beta chain and its context. This clone was seen more than once but under ten times. Its antigen target is currently unknown. No much larger clone exists at a distance of one base, and base qualities are not known. The record originates from a study of blood T cell repertoires in COVID-19 (TCRdb year 2020). With regard to the full study: Samples from collaborators originated in the United States, Italy and Spain and spanned both the acute and convalescent phases of COVID-19. Subjects who had been exposed to COVID-19, were actively infected with it, or had recovered from it provided the deeply sampled blood TCRbeta repertoires that made up the dataset. Sample metadata almost always included a de-identified subject ID, COVID-19 status, age in years and sex. Where HLA class I and class II types were available, the types were taken from metadata supplied by the sample provider, not from assay-based typing. The material from the prospective study consisted of cDNA or gDNA derived from T cells, B-cell-depleted T cells, or PBMCs. The samples were drawn from the first 160 participants of the ongoing ImmuneRACE study and from roughly 1,300 subjects provided by 6 global collaborators. The repertoires were released in a freely available public database intended as a resource for research on the immune response to SARS-CoV-2. The paper as a whole reports these results and caveats: The amount of clinical and demographic metadata varied by source and participant and was provided uncurated.

In Seattle, one collaborating source enrolled patients while the infection was active and tracked those patients longitudinally over the course of disease. The collaborating institutions used their own protocols to collect whole blood in K2EDTA tubes. For TCRbeta analysis, collaborators shipped samples as frozen whole blood, isolated PBMCs, or DNA extracted from either of those sample types. Trimming costs V 0 bases and J 4 bases, and their ends lie 24 bases apart. From the cysteine through the phenylalanine, the CDR3 covers 19 amino acids. Only the CDR3 region is kept as DNA, spanning 57 bases read in frame from base 1. Based on the germline V gene (reference sequence), the CDR1 and CDR2 sequences are LGHDT and YNNKEL. TCRbeta CDR3 regions were amplified from genomic DNA by means of the immunoSEQ Assay, a bias-controlled multiplex PCR. The source study handled its data this way. Within the assay, amplification of reference gene primers was used to estimate how many nucleated cells each sample contained. To quantify the absolute abundance of each unique TCRbeta CDR3 rearrangement, sequence reads were collapsed and filtered. For each sample, productive Simpson clonality was calculated as the square root of Simpson's diversity index over productive rearrangements. TCRdb took over this immuneACCESS table, retaining in-frame rearrangements with V and J assigned. Such tables are incomplete; in checked studies, under half of the missing clones stem from an unresolved V gene, and the remainder is unexplained. V and J calls plus clone size are reproduced from that table; the DNA served to infer D and trimming. This sample lists 150,000 to 200,000 clones; 70% to 90% were detected once. The ten largest clones add up to 2.5% to 3% of the sample.

The origin of this receptor is a woman aged 80 or over with COVID-19, enrolled during active disease. Recombination linked TRBV3-1 (or the pseudogene TRBV3-2) to TRBJ1-2; the D gene is unclear. The material sequenced was peripheral blood. The DNA sequence is as follows: TGTGCCAGCAGCCAAGATAGCCCCCCCGGCAGCCGCAACCTCTATGGCTACACCTTC. This codes for CASSQDSPPGSRNLYGYTF.